The entry that follows covers one TCR beta chain sequence. Germline V gene lookup returns CDR1 SGHTA and CDR2 FQGNSA. This CDR3 has 16 residues. V lost 5 bases to trimming and J lost 5 bases, with 21 bases between them. This entry comes from a study of T cell changes during pregnancy in multiple sclerosis. Here immunoSEQ multiplex PCR was the method, and the copy in TCRdb shows in-frame clones only, minus some. The profile covers roughly 93,000 clones, with approximately 90% appearing a single time and about 2.3% taken by the ten largest. The chain combines TRBV7-2 with TRBJ2-5; D might be TRBD2 (5 bases). This sequence was found in a female donor in good health, enrolled as a control in a pregnancy study. Sequenced material: peripheral blood, taken after pregnancy. The DNA for the CDR3 is TGTGCCAGCAGCCATGGACGGAGGTTAGGAATGGAGACCCAGTACTTC. Its protein product is CASSHGRRLGMETQYF.